This T cell receptor (beta chain) was documented in a study of early T cells in non-severe SARS-CoV-2 infection (dated by TCRdb to 2020 to 2022). In the study overall: Because TCR sequencing was done on bulk RNA from unsorted whole blood, the alpha and beta chains could not be paired.

Libraries were constructed by 5' RACE. TCRdb shows the sequencer as NextSeq 500. Unique molecular identifiers were attached to individual cDNA molecules in the TCR library protocol so that sequencing error and PCR bias could be corrected. Sequencing covered both TCR alpha and beta chains, and within each sample the abundances of alpha and beta sequences were tightly co-correlated. The paper's data handling went like this. Decombinator V4 was used to perform V gene, J gene and CDR3 annotation of TCR sequences. TCRs were defined as expanded if a significant change between any two time points was detected under a Poisson model with p below 0.0001. TCR abundances were normalised to the total number of TCRs sequenced in each sample and reported as counts per million. MAIT TCRs were defined by TRAV1-2 paired with TRAJ12, TRAJ20 or TRAJ33, and iNKT TCRs by TRAV10 paired with TRAJ18. VDJdb, accessed 1 November 2021, was searched for CMV, EBV and SARS-CoV-2 annotated TCRs, excluding TCRs annotated for multiple antigens. Through fastp at Q25 and MiXCR, TCRdb rebuilt clones from the public reads, retaining in-frame beta chains. Under each unique CDR3 protein, matching rows form one entry showing the most common genes and DNA. For this entry, the V and J calls and clone size follow TCRdb and not the study's own pipeline. The sample yields around 39,000 distinct CDR3 sequences; about 8% were counted once. Around 12% of the sample belongs to the ten largest clones.

The study was a case-control design nested within a healthcare worker cohort in London, UK, with weekly nasopharyngeal swab PCR tests and blood sampling. Healthcare workers were recruited between 23 and 31 March 2020, during the week of the UK lockdown, and were followed weekly for up to roughly 15 weeks. The research as a whole found: VDJdb matching was skewed toward anti-spike CD8 responses and likely underestimated virus-specific expansions by missing private and CD4 specificities.

The germline V gene (reference sequence) provides CDR1 DFQATT and CDR2 SNEGSKA. Including cysteine and phenylalanine, the CDR3 has 13 amino acids. The read is trimmed to its CDR3 DNA, 39 bases read in frame from base 1. The V and J ends are trimmed by 1 base and 2 bases, leaving 7 bases between them. Comment on this clonotype: This receptor's antigen is unknown. The input lacks base qualities; no much larger clone sits a single base away.

The receptor was derived from an adult who was a healthcare worker with PCR-confirmed SARS-CoV-2 infection or an uninfected control (not recorded which). The chain joins TRBV20-1 to TRBJ2-3; the D gene cannot be named for sure. The specimen was whole blood, collected at baseline. The sequenced DNA: TGCAGTGCTAGAGTGGGATTCACAGATACGCAGTATTTT. Translated, it reads CSARVGFTDTQYF.